This T cell receptor (beta chain) is drawn from a study of neurological immune-mediated disorders. Synthesis of cDNA used 5'RACE (with 10-nucleotide random UMIs). Sequencing runs each yielded over 160 million TCR-beta sequences from 15-18 subjects. TCRdb recomputed calls from the 5' RACE reads with MiXCR, one row per CDR3 protein. The sample holds more than 40,000 distinct CDR3 sequences, roughly 13% seen once. Findings of the study overall: In HTLV-1-associated myelopathy, TCR clonal expansion was greatest, and in multiple sclerosis it was least, below healthy controls.

The time point here: longitudinal time-point 3. PBMCs stored at -80 C, numbering 2 million, were the origin of the unsorted libraries. A note on this clonotype: Its antigen is not identified. Just one base apart from a much larger clone, this may be a read error.

This CDR3 has 13 residues. Trimming removed 6 bases from V and 4 bases from J, with 15 bases in between. From germline, CDR1 is DFQATT and CDR2 SNEGSKA (reference sequence). Sequencing was performed on PBMCs. The gene calls are TRBV20-1 and TRBJ1-1, with D tentatively TRBD1 (5 bases). This TCR was recovered from a male donor with HTLV-1-associated myelopathy (HAM/TSP). The chain's CDR3 is CSAPGVTTTEAFF. CDR3 coding DNA: TGCAGTGCCCCGGGGGTCACGACCACTGAAGCTTTCTTT.